This T cell receptor beta chain was sequenced during a study of T cells in Graves' hyperthyroidism and ophthalmopathy. Across the whole study: Peripheral blood was secured at the point of initial diagnosis, before any treatment.

Across 18 months, stable Graves' hyperthyroidism was marked by no progression to ophthalmopathy. PBMCs stemmed from 10 ml fresh peripheral blood. Notes on the study in general: Onset of ophthalmopathy came a median approximately 6.9 months after the model predicted it.

Template material for amplifying TCR beta CDR3 regions consisted of RNA transcripts. First-round RT-PCR with HTBI primers amplified the TCR CDR3 region. In TCRdb, the multiplex PCR reads were re-called with MiXCR into one record per CDR3 protein. The table lists around 420,000 distinct CDR3 sequences, about 13% of them singletons. About this clonotype itself: No antigen is known for it.

The TCR was taken from a woman under 30 with Graves' hyperthyroidism. The sample comprised blood.

Here the CDR3 DNA reads TGTGCCACGATACCGGGACAGGGGAATCAGCCCCAGCATTTT. This codes for CATIPGQGNQPQHF. The chain couples TRBV19 to TRBJ1-5; the match to TRBD1 covers 10 bases. J gave up 4 bases and V 10 bases, and 7 bases lay outside the gene matches. The CDR3 consists of 14 residues. Germline assignment: CDR1 LNHDA and CDR2 SQIVND (reference sequence).